One sample yielded the 9 T cell receptor beta chains listed below, sequenced in a study of technical replicates of blood from a handful of donors. Profiling relied on immunoSEQ multiplex PCR, and the TCRdb table lists in-frame clones only, not all of them. The table lists approximately 80,000 clones, around 89% of them singletons. Sequencing input: T cells isolated from PBMCs. The receptors originated from a human donor in good health.

The chain uses TRBV5-1 and TRBJ1-1; 7 nucleotides match TRBD1. The J segment lost 1 base and the V segment lost 2 bases, leaving 2 bases of the junction unmatched. Germline V CDR1 and CDR2: SGHRS, YFSETQ. The CDR3 runs to 14 residues. In nucleotides, the CDR3 is TGCGCCAGCAGCTTCAGGGGGGAGAACACTGAAGCTTTCTTT. It specifies CASSFRGENTEAFF.

This chain joins TRBV19 and TRBJ1-1; D remains ambiguous. This CDR3 is 14 amino acids long. The germline gives CDR1 LNHDA, CDR2 SQIVND (reference sequence). Trimming pared 5 bases from V and 0 bases from J, leaving 10 bases between. CDR3 nucleotide sequence: TGTGCCAGTAGTGGACTGCGAATGAACACTGAAGCTTTCTTT. Translated: CASSGLRMNTEAFF.

The genes are TRBV14 and TRBJ2-7, with D possibly being TRBD2 (7 bases). Trimming took 5 bases from V and 6 from J, leaving 8 bases between them. The CDR3 loop spans 11 amino acids. The germline V gene has CDR1 SGHDN and CDR2 FVKESK. The CDR3 DNA reads TGTGCCAGCAGCGGGGGGGCCGAGCAGTACTTC. Amino acid sequence: CASSGGAEQYF.

The rearrangement links TRBV11-3 to TRBJ2-1; D possibly corresponds to TRBD1 (5 bases). Per the germline V gene, CDR1 is SGHNT and CDR2 is YENEEA. The V end was cut by 1 base, the J end by 3 bases, with 7 bases between. This CDR3 has 14 residues. This CDR3 is CASSLGQIYNEQFF. For the CDR3, the DNA is TGTGCCAGCAGCTTAGGACAGATCTACAATGAGCAGTTCTTC.

The chain couples TRBV6-1 to TRBJ1-5; 8 nucleotides line up with TRBD1. J lost 3 bases, V lost 3 bases, and 1 base had no gene match. CDR3 length: 14 residues. The germline V gene encodes CDR1 MNHNS and CDR2 SASEGT. The CDR3 coding sequence is TGTGCCAGCAGTGACAGGGGGCTCAATCAGCCCCAGCATTTT. Translation: CASSDRGLNQPQHF.

V gene TRBV19 combines with J gene TRBJ2-7; D remains ambiguous. CDR3 length: 12 residues. CDR1 is LNHDA, CDR2 SQIVND, per germline (reference sequence). The germline V and J ends were trimmed by 6 bases and 3 bases, with 9 bases remaining between them. CDR3 protein: CASRTSGYEQYF. CDR3 nucleotide sequence: TGTGCCAGTAGAACGTCCGGCTACGAGCAGTACTTC.

The chain links TRBV6-6 to TRBJ1-5; D not certain. The CDR3 consists of 12 residues. Germline-derived CDR1 and CDR2 are MNHNY and SVGAGI (reference sequence). Trimming pared 7 bases from V and 7 bases from J, leaving 11 bases between. The CDR3 protein is CASTGSGQPQHF. CDR3 coding DNA: TGTGCCAGCACGGGGTCGGGGCAGCCCCAGCATTTT.

The V call is TRBV5-5, the J call TRBJ2-1, with 9 bases aligning to TRBD2. Germline V gene lookup returns CDR1 SGHKS and CDR2 YYEKEE (reference sequence). The CDR3 extends over 18 amino acids. J gave up 0 bases and V 1 base, and 8 bases lay outside the gene matches. The CDR3 DNA follows: TGTGCCAGCAGCTTGTTTGCTAGCGGGACCTACTCCTACAATGAGCAGTTCTTC. Translation gives CASSLFASGTYSYNEQFF.

The V call is TRBV7-2, the J call TRBJ2-7, with D possibly being TRBD2 (5 bases). CDR1 is SGHTA, CDR2 FQGNSA, per germline. The V end was cut by 1 base, the J end by 8 bases, with 12 bases between. The CDR3 is 13 residues long. The CDR3 sequence: CASSLDDGVQQYF. DNA for the CDR3: TGTGCCAGCAGCTTAGATGACGGGGTCCAGCAGTACTTC.